This entry lists 14 T cell receptor beta chains sequenced from one sample in a study of control samples from healthy donors and cancer patients. Assay: immunoSEQ multiplex PCR; the TCRdb copy retains only in-frame clones and omits some. The data hold 75,000 to 95,000 clones, with approximately 90% observed a single time. Material: blood. These receptors all come from a woman aged 18-35 years in good health.

This clone has just one count. This chain links TRBV18 with TRBJ1-4; D remains unclear. The CDR3 has 14 residues. Germline V gene data show CDR1 as KGHSH and CDR2 as LQKENI. The germline V and J ends were trimmed by 4 bases and 2 bases, with 8 bases remaining between them. The CDR3 region is CASSLDRTNEKLFF. The CDR3 DNA is TGTGCCAGCTCACTCGATCGTACTAATGAAAAACTGTTTTTT.

The V gene is TRBV2, the J gene TRBJ2-3; 11 nucleotides line up with TRBD1. The length of the CDR3 is 15 residues. Unmatched junction bases numbered 7, after V lost 6 bases and J lost 5 bases. CDR1 and CDR2 (germline): SNHLY, FYNNEI. The CDR3 here is CASRGTGGIGDTQYF. DNA for the CDR3: TGTGCCAGCAGGGGGACAGGGGGGATAGGAGATACGCAGTATTTT.

The V and J genes are TRBV27 and TRBJ1-4; 9 bases are a match to TRBD1. J lost 7 bases, V lost 6 bases, and 9 bases had no gene match. This CDR3 is 15 amino acids long. The germline gives CDR1 MNHEY, CDR2 SMNVEV (reference sequence). The CDR3 protein is CASRRTGVGSEKLFF. CDR3 bases: TGTGCCAGCAGGAGGACAGGGGTTGGAAGTGAAAAACTGTTTTTT. The whole variable domain, remainder taken from reference TRBV27 and TRBJ1-4, is EAQVTQNPRYLITVTGKKLTVTCSQNMNHEYMSWYRQDPGLGLRQIYYSMNVEVTDKGDVPEGYKVSRKEKRNFPLILESPSPNQTSLYFCASRRTGVGSEKLFFGSGTQLSVL.

The chain carries TRBV4-1 and TRBJ2-2; tentatively, D is TRBD1 or TRBD2 (6 bases each). The CDR3 spans 18 residues. Trimming stripped 2 bases from V and 4 bases from J, with 20 bases between. Germline CDR1 MGHRA, CDR2 YSYEKL. DNA of the CDR3: TGCGCCAGCAGCCAACTAGGGGTAGGGGGGCTGGCCACCGGGGAGCTGTTTTTT. Translation gives CASSQLGVGGLATGELFF.

The chain carries TRBV2 and TRBJ1-1, with TRBD1 identical over 9 bases. The CDR3 consists of 13 residues. Unmatched junction bases numbered 7, after V lost 7 bases and J lost 7 bases. The germline V gene has CDR1 SNHLY and CDR2 FYNNEI. The CDR3 sequence is CASTPTGGSEAFF. CDR3 DNA: TGTGCCAGCACCCCGACAGGGGGTAGTGAAGCTTTCTTT.

The chain joins TRBV7-9 to TRBJ2-1; 7 bases match TRBD1. CDR1 and CDR2 (germline): SEHNR, FQNEAQ (reference sequence). The trim removed 1 base at V and 4 bases at J, leaving 1 base unmatched. The length of the CDR3 is 14 residues. The CDR3: CASSLGDRYNEQFF. The CDR3 DNA follows: TGTGCCAGCAGCTTAGGGGACAGATACAATGAGCAGTTCTTC. Full variable domain (outside the CDR3, taken from reference TRBV7-9 and TRBJ2-1): DTGVSQNPRHKITKRGQNVTFRCDPISEHNRLYWYRQTLGQGPEFLTYFQNEAQLEKSRLLSDRFSAERPKGSFSTLEIQRTEQGDSAMYLCASSLGDRYNEQFFGPGTRLTVL.

The chain has TRBV27 and TRBJ1-2; possible D gene TRBD1, 6 bases. The germline V and J ends were trimmed by 6 bases and 0 bases, with 20 bases remaining between them. The germline V gene has CDR1 MNHEY and CDR2 SMNVEV (reference sequence). The CDR3 consists of 17 residues. This chain's CDR3 is CASRMTGDLKSNYGYTF. In DNA, the CDR3 is TGTGCCAGCAGAATGACAGGAGATCTAAAATCTAACTATGGCTACACCTTC.

The chain links TRBV19 to TRBJ1-5, with a tentative D call TRBD1 (5 bases). V lost 3 bases, J lost 3 bases, and 15 bases lay in between. Germline V gene lookup returns CDR1 LNHDA and CDR2 SQIVND (reference sequence). The CDR3 sequence is 16 residues long. The CDR3 DNA reads TGTGCCAGTAGTATGGCACCTGACAGCGTCAATCAGCCCCAGCATTTT. Amino acids: CASSMAPDSVNQPQHF.

The chain uses TRBV5-1 and TRBJ2-2; the D is unclear. The V end was cut by 1 base, the J end by 0 bases, with 13 bases between. The CDR3 length is 17 residues. The V gene's germline CDR1 is SGHRS and CDR2 YFSETQ. The CDR3 sequence is CASSLSAPTTNTGELFF. The CDR3, as DNA: TGCGCCAGCAGCTTGTCCGCCCCAACGACGAACACCGGGGAGCTGTTTTTT.

The V gene is TRBV6-5, the J gene TRBJ1-1, with D possibly being TRBD1 (5 bases). The CDR3 length is 15 residues. V was clipped by 0 bases and J by 1 base, with 9 bases between them. Germline CDR1 is MNHEY and CDR2 is SVGAGI. The DNA for the CDR3 is TGTGCCAGCAGTTACTCCAGGGACGGGAACACTGAAGCTTTCTTT. Translating gives CASSYSRDGNTEAFF.

The chain carries TRBV5-1 and TRBJ2-7; D is possibly TRBD1 or TRBD2 (5 bases each). The CDR3 totals 12 residues. Trimming took off 0 bases at V and 7 bases at J, with 8 bases between the two ends. Germline CDR1 and CDR2: SGHRS and YFSETQ. Here the CDR3 DNA reads TGCGCCAGCAGCTTGGGGGGCGGGGAGCAGTACTTC. It encodes CASSLGGGEQYF.

The chain is built from TRBV19 and TRBJ1-3; TRBD1 matches at 7 bases. The CDR3 extends over 15 amino acids. After removal of 4 bases from V and 0 bases from J, the junction contained 3 bases not matched to a gene. Per the germline V gene, CDR1 is LNHDA and CDR2 is SQIVND (reference sequence). The CDR3 nucleotides read TGTGCCAGTAGTAGGGGGACAGTCTCTGGAAACACCATATATTTT. This gives the protein CASSRGTVSGNTIYF. Filled out from reference TRBV19 and TRBJ1-3, the complete variable domain reads DGGITQSPKYLFRKEGQNVTLSCEQNLNHDAMYWYRQDPGQGLRLIYYSQIVNDFQKGDIAEGYSVSREKKESFPLTVTSAQKNPTAFYLCASSRGTVSGNTIYFGEGSWLTVV.

The chain has TRBV5-6 and TRBJ2-7; TRBD1 aligns across 8 bases. Germline lookup yields CDR1 SGHDT and CDR2 YYEEEE. The CDR3 consists of 16 residues. Trimming took 4 bases from V and 6 from J; bases not matched to a gene: 15. CDR3 DNA: TGTGCCAGCAGCCACGGTGACAGGGGAACAGGGGTCGAGCAGTACTTC. Amino acid sequence: CASSHGDRGTGVEQYF.

V usage is TRBV19 and J usage is TRBJ1-1, with 9 bases lining up with TRBD1. Germline trimming cut 7 bases from V and 4 bases from J; bases unmatched to any gene: 7. This CDR3 region has 14 residues. CDR1 is LNHDA and CDR2 is SQIVND in the germline V gene (reference sequence). CDR3 amino acids: CASKITGGPTEAFF. Written as DNA, the CDR3 is TGTGCCAGTAAAATAACAGGGGGCCCCACTGAAGCTTTCTTT.